A selection of T cell receptor beta chains follows, all from one sample in a study of T cells in Graves' hyperthyroidism and ophthalmopathy. A single record per CDR3 protein comes from TCRdb applying MiXCR to the multiplex PCR reads. The table records more than 550,000 distinct CDR3 sequences, roughly a sixth of them present only once. Sequencing was done on a sample of blood. The source is a man aged 50 to 60 with Graves' hyperthyroidism. Both conserved end residues are part of each CDR3. A D gene is named only where the DNA matches it firmly. The listing skips clone size in some rows; elsewhere it reads once, few, many or a size class.

v_gene	j_gene	abundance	d_gene	CDR3nt	CDR3aa
TRBV6-1	TRBJ2-5	many	-	TGTGCCAGCAGTGAAGCAAGAGACAACCAGTACTTC	CASSEARDNQYF
TRBV5-1	TRBJ1-1	-	-	TGCGCCAGCAGCTCTAAACAGGGAGTTGCTGAAGCTTTCTTT	CASSSKQGVAEAFF
TRBV7-3	TRBJ1-1	-	TRBD1	TGTGCCAGCAGCTTATACCCTACAGGGGCGAACACTGAAGCTTTCTTT	CASSLYPTGANTEAFF
TRBV15	TRBJ2-3	many	-	TGTGCCACCAGCAGAAAGGGACAACATACGCAGTATTTT	CATSRKGQHTQYF
TRBV24-1	TRBJ1-5	few	-	TGTGCCACCAGTGATTCGACGGTTAGCAATCAGCCCCAGCATTTT	CATSDSTVSNQPQHF
TRBV6-1	TRBJ2-1	few	-	TGTGCCAGCAGTTCCGGCGGGGCCCCCTACAATGAGCAGTTCTTC	CASSSGGAPYNEQFF
TRBV12-3/TRBV12-4	TRBJ2-7	many	-	TGTGCCAGCAGTTTAAGTGCAGGGGAAAGGCGGGAGCAGTACTTC	CASSLSAGERREQYF
TRBV4-1	TRBJ1-1	-	-	TGCGCCAGCAGCCATTTCGCCCCAAGCAACACTGAAGCTTTCTTT	CASSHFAPSNTEAFF
TRBV12-3/TRBV12-4	TRBJ2-1	-	TRBD2	TGTGCCAGCAGTCAGACTAGCGGGAGATATGAGCAGTTCTTC	CASSQTSGRYEQFF
TRBV5-1	TRBJ1-1	few	-	TGCGCCAGCGACTTTGGAATGGGGAACACTGAAGCTTTCTTT	CASDFGMGNTEAFF
TRBV2	TRBJ2-7	few	-	TGTGCCAGCGCCGTTTTCGACGAGCAGTACTTC	CASAVFDEQYF
TRBV19	TRBJ1-1	many	-	TGTGCCAGTAGTATAGTATTCGGGGTTTGGAACACTGAAGCTTTCTTT	CASSIVFGVWNTEAFF
TRBV7-8	TRBJ2-4	many	-	TGTGCCAGCAGCTTAGCGACGTTTAGTTCGGGAAAAAACATTCAGTACTTC	CASSLATFSSGKNIQYF
TRBV19	TRBJ1-5	few	TRBD1	TGTGCCAGTAGTATAGCCATTGACAGGGGTAGTAGCCATCAGCCCCAGCATTTT	CASSIAIDRGSSHQPQHF
TRBV28	TRBJ2-5	-	-	TGTGCCAGCAGTTTATCCCGGACACTCCAAGAGACCCAGTACTTC	CASSLSRTLQETQYF